Shown below are 27 T cell receptor beta chains from a single sample sequenced in a study of T-cell reconstitution after alpha-beta-depleted transplantation in children. Preparation of the TCRbeta library used unique molecular identifiers. TCRdb analysed the PCR reads with MiXCR anew, one entry per CDR3 protein. The table records around 480,000 distinct CDR3 sequences, roughly 33% of them present only once. The sample in question was PBMCs from the stem cell graft donor, obtained from the stem cell graft. The receptors were gathered from a human donor who donated a stem cell graft to a child with aplastic anemia.

This clonotype was counted a single time. The rearrangement joins TRBV3-1 to TRBJ2-1; weak D call: TRBD2 (6 bases). CDR3 length: 17 amino acids. Trimming pared 0 bases from V and 3 bases from J, leaving 15 bases between. CDR1 is LGHDT and CDR2 is YNNKEL in the germline V gene (reference sequence). CDR3 DNA sequence: TGTGCCAGCAGCCAAGATGAGGAGCGGGCGTTCTACAATGAGCAGTTCTTC. This sequence encodes CASSQDEERAFYNEQFF.

The genes are TRBV7-2 and TRBJ2-1; 9 nucleotides agree with TRBD2. Trimming at V came to 3 bases and at J to 3 bases, leaving 6 bases not matched to a gene. CDR1 is SGHTA, CDR2 FQGNSA, per germline. The CDR3 has 16 residues. The CDR3 nucleotides read TGTGCCAGCAGCTTGGGTAGCGGGAGCCTCTACAATGAGCAGTTCTTC. It encodes CASSLGSGSLYNEQFF. The whole variable domain, remainder taken from reference TRBV7-2 and TRBJ2-1, is GAGVSQSPSNKVTEKGKDVELRCDPISGHTALYWYRQSLGQGLEFLIYFQGNSAPDKSGLPSDRFSAERTGGSVSTLTIQRTQQEDSAVYLCASSLGSGSLYNEQFFGPGTRLTVL.

This chain connects TRBV29-1 to TRBJ1-4; TRBD1 might be the D (5 bases). This CDR3 is built from 13 residues. With 7 bases removed from V and 3 bases from J, the gap between germline ends came to 12 bases. Germline-derived CDR1 and CDR2 are SQVTM and ANQGSEA. Here the CDR3 reads CSGGDPSNEKLFF. CDR3 coding DNA: TGCAGCGGGGGGGACCCTTCTAATGAAAAACTGTTTTTT.

The rearrangement uses TRBV11-2 and TRBJ1-5; no firm D call. CDR3 size: 18 residues. Germline CDR1 reads SGHAT; CDR2 reads FQNNGV. Trimming took off 5 bases at V and 1 base at J, with 21 bases between the two ends. The CDR3 DNA is TGTGCCAGCAGCCCGAGATATAATCCAGGACTAAGCAATCAGCCCCAGCATTTT. Protein product: CASSPRYNPGLSNQPQHF.

This clonotype was observed a few times. This chain connects TRBV5-6 to TRBJ2-1, with TRBD2 as a possible D gene (5 bases). V lost 3 bases to trimming and J lost 2 bases, with 12 bases between them. CDR3 length: 15 amino acids. Germline V gene data show CDR1 as SGHDT and CDR2 as YYEEEE. Here the CDR3 DNA reads TGTGCCAGCAGCTCCCGGGATGCGCCCTACAATGAGCAGTTCTTC. It is translated as CASSSRDAPYNEQFF.

A few counts support this clonotype. The rearrangement joins TRBV6-1 to TRBJ1-6; TRBD1 matches at 7 bases. The germline V gene encodes CDR1 MNHNS and CDR2 SASEGT. The trim removed 1 base at V and 8 bases at J, leaving 5 bases unmatched. The CDR3 has 15 amino acids. The DNA for the CDR3 is TGTGCCAGCAGTGAAGAATTGGACAGGTATTCACCCCTCCACTTT. Translation: CASSEELDRYSPLHF.

The rearrangement joins TRBV4-3 to TRBJ1-6, with 9 bases that match TRBD1. The length of the CDR3 is 16 residues. Germline values: CDR1 LGHNA, CDR2 YSLEER. V was clipped by 0 bases and J by 10 bases; unmatched bases: 7. The DNA for the CDR3 is TGCGCCAGCAGCCAAGACCCGGGACAGGGATTCTCACCCCTCCACTTT. Its protein is CASSQDPGQGFSPLHF.

This clonotype occurred a few times. The chain links TRBV6-5 to TRBJ1-1; TRBD1 is a possible D gene (6 bases). Trimming stripped 7 bases from V and 0 bases from J, with 12 bases between. This CDR3 is built from 14 residues. CDR1 and CDR2 from the germline V gene are MNHEY and SVGAGI. In DNA form, the CDR3 reads TGTGCCAGCATTTTAACAGGGTTGAACACTGAAGCTTTCTTT. It specifies CASILTGLNTEAFF.

This sequence joins TRBV29-1 and TRBJ2-2, with 7 bases aligning to TRBD2. The CDR3 runs to 13 residues. CDR1 SQVTM and CDR2 ANQGSEA come from the germline V gene. V lost 7 bases to trimming and J lost 1 base; unmatched junction nucleotides: 3. This CDR3 is CSGLAVNTGELFF. The CDR3 bases are TGCAGCGGGCTAGCGGTGAACACCGGGGAGCTGTTTTTT.

V usage is TRBV6-2 or TRBV6-3 and J usage is TRBJ2-2; D gene unclear. V was shortened by 3 bases and J by 4 bases, with 12 bases between the two germline ends. Looked up from germline, CDR1 is MNHEY and CDR2 is SVGEGT. This CDR3 has 15 amino acids. The CDR3 sequence is CASSYSLLATGELFF. The CDR3 coding sequence is TGTGCCAGCAGTTATTCCTTGCTCGCCACCGGGGAGCTGTTTTTT.

The rearrangement links TRBV29-1 to TRBJ2-1; possibly TRBD1 or TRBD2 for D (5 bases each). The V gene's germline CDR1 is SQVTM and CDR2 ANQGSEA. The germline V and J ends were trimmed by 0 bases and 4 bases, with 10 bases remaining between them. There are 14 residues in the CDR3. CDR3 protein: CSVEDGTDYNEQFF. The DNA for the CDR3 is TGCAGCGTTGAAGACGGGACGGATTACAATGAGCAGTTCTTC.

The chain couples TRBV20-1 to TRBJ1-6; TRBD1 agrees at 7 bases. This CDR3 contains 14 residues. The germline gives CDR1 DFQATT, CDR2 SNEGSKA (reference sequence). The junction had 4 bases not matched to a gene; V was cut back by 1 base and J by 7 bases. The CDR3 DNA sequence: TGCAGTGCTAGAGTTGGGACAGCAAATTCACCCCTCCACTTT. It specifies CSARVGTANSPLHF.

V gene TRBV28 combines with J gene TRBJ2-7, with 11 bases that match TRBD2. CDR3 length: 14 amino acids. V trimming: 4 bases; J trimming: 4 bases; junction bases outside the gene matches: 3. Germline assignment: CDR1 MDHEN and CDR2 SYDVKM. For the CDR3, the DNA is TGTGCCAGCAGTTCAGGGACTAGCGGTTACGAGCAGTACGTC. Encoded protein: CASSSGTSGYEQYV.

This clonotype has more than one count but fewer than ten. The chain links TRBV5-1 to TRBJ1-4; the D is unclear. Germline CDR1 and CDR2: SGHRS and YFSETQ. This CDR3 has 15 amino acids. V was pared by 4 bases and J by 4 bases, with 14 bases between. CDR3 bases: TGCGCCAGCAGCCCCCAGACTGGGCTTAATGAAAAACTGTTTTTT. Encoded protein: CASSPQTGLNEKLFF.

This chain joins TRBV25-1 and TRBJ2-7, with a tentative D call TRBD2 (6 bases). CDR3 size: 18 residues. V lost 0 bases to trimming and J lost 7 bases, with 25 bases between them. Germline V gene sequence: CDR1 MGHDK, CDR2 SYGVNS. CDR3 in amino acids: CASSEYKWLPRGLREQYV. In nucleotides, the CDR3 is TGTGCCAGCAGTGAATATAAGTGGCTCCCGCGGGGATTGAGAGAGCAGTACGTC.

This clonotype showed up many times. V and J are TRBV7-2 and TRBJ2-1; weak D call: TRBD2 (5 bases). Trimming shortened V by 5 bases and J by 5 bases, and 13 bases separated the two germline ends. Germline values: CDR1 SGHTA, CDR2 FQGNSA. This CDR3 has 14 amino acids. The CDR3 DNA reads TGTGCCAGCAGCCGGGATCCCACGGACAATGAGCAGTTCTTC. It specifies CASSRDPTDNEQFF.

This clonotype was seen more than once but under ten times. One end of the junction does not line up with germline, which may come from a read error. V usage is TRBV15 and J usage is TRBJ2-3, with D possibly matching TRBD1 (5 bases). Per germline, CDR1 LNHNV and CDR2 YYDKDF (reference sequence). This CDR3 is 13 amino acids long. The CDR3 sequence is CATSGDSADTQYF. The CDR3 DNA sequence: TGTGCCACCAGCGGAGACAGTGCAGATACGCAGTATTTT.

This clonotype was seen only a few times. CDR3 sequence: CASSGGVGTEAFF. CDR3 bases: TGTGCCAGCTCCGGGGGTGTGGGTACTGAAGCTTTCTTT. The chain recombines TRBV12-3 or TRBV12-4 with TRBJ1-1; maybe TRBD1 (5 bases). The V and J ends lost 8 bases and 5 bases respectively, with 15 bases between them. The CDR3 length is 13 residues.

The gene calls are TRBV29-1 and TRBJ2-3; D is perhaps TRBD1 (5 bases). V was trimmed by 3 bases and J by 1 base, leaving 8 bases between them. The CDR3 runs to 13 residues. Germline V gene lookup returns CDR1 SQVTM and CDR2 ANQGSEA. As DNA, the CDR3 is TGCAGCGTTGATTTCAGGGGCACAGATACGCAGTATTTT. As protein: CSVDFRGTDTQYF.

This clonotype has just a few counts. The chain links TRBV5-1 to TRBJ2-1, with D unresolved. The CDR3 covers 14 residues. Germline values: CDR1 SGHRS, CDR2 YFSETQ. Trimming shortened V by 4 bases and J by 12 bases, and 20 bases separated the two germline ends. Here the CDR3 DNA reads TGCGCCAGCAGCCAGGATGAAAAGCGTTCACGGCAGTTCTTC. It codes for CASSQDEKRSRQFF. Looking up the rest from reference TRBV5-1 and TRBJ2-1 gives the full variable domain: KAGVTQTPRYLIKTRGQQVTLSCSPISGHRSVSWYQQTPGQGLQFLFEYFSETQRNKGNFPGRFSGRQFSNSRSEMNVSTLELGDSALYLCASSQDEKRSRQFFGPGTRLTVL.

The V and J genes are TRBV5-1 and TRBJ1-1, with D maybe TRBD1 (5 bases). Trimming took 1 base from V and 8 from J, leaving 12 bases between them. CDR3 length equals 13 residues. The germline CDR1 and CDR2 sequences are SGHRS and YFSETQ. The CDR3 sequence is CASSLMTAWEAFF. The CDR3 bases are TGCGCCAGCAGCTTGATGACAGCCTGGGAAGCTTTCTTT.

The chain employs TRBV5-6 and TRBJ2-3, with 10 bases identical to TRBD1. The V gene end was trimmed by 0 bases and the J gene end by 3 bases; junction bases not matched to a gene: 13. The germline gives CDR1 SGHDT, CDR2 YYEEEE. There are 19 residues in the CDR3. As DNA, the CDR3 is TGTGCCAGCAGCTTGGCCGCCCTCGGGACAGGGGTTGGTACAGATACGCAGTATTTT. It is translated as CASSLAALGTGVGTDTQYF.

The J gene is TRBJ2-1, the V gene TRBV29-1; 8 nucleotides agree with TRBD1. Germline CDR1 is SQVTM and CDR2 is ANQGSEA. This CDR3 has 13 residues. After removal of 7 bases from V and 4 bases from J, the junction contained 6 bases not matched to a gene. Here the CDR3 reads CSAPTGAYNEQFF. CDR3 DNA sequence: TGCAGCGCTCCGACAGGGGCATACAATGAGCAGTTCTTC.

This clonotype was observed a few times. The rearrangement uses TRBV6-1 and TRBJ1-2; 8 positions match TRBD1. The CDR3 has 14 residues. V was clipped by 6 bases and J by 4 bases; unmatched bases: 7. Per the germline V gene, CDR1 is MNHNS and CDR2 is SASEGT. The DNA of the CDR3 is TGTGCCAGCAGATTGGACAGGGCCTTCTATGGCTACACCTTC. This translates into CASRLDRAFYGYTF.

This sequence joins TRBV15 and TRBJ1-4; TRBD1 is a possible D gene (5 bases). Deletions cut 0 bases from V and 4 bases from J, with 15 bases between. The CDR3 is 17 residues long. Germline V CDR1 and CDR2: LNHNV, YYDKDF (reference sequence). CDR3 region: CATSRDGAGRYNEKLFF. The CDR3 nucleotides are TGTGCCACCAGCAGAGATGGCGCGGGACGGTATAATGAAAAACTGTTTTTT.

This clonotype appeared a few times. This chain links TRBV6-2 or TRBV6-3 with TRBJ2-5; 7 nucleotides agree with TRBD2. The length of the CDR3 is 16 residues. Germline trimming cut 7 bases from V and 2 bases from J; bases unmatched to any gene: 13. Germline values: CDR1 MNHEY, CDR2 SVGEGT. The CDR3, as DNA: TGTGCCAGCACCAAGATGGAGGGAGCGGGGCAAGAGACCCAGTACTTC. Encoded protein: CASTKMEGAGQETQYF.

This clonotype came up a few times. V usage is TRBV5-6 and J usage is TRBJ1-1; a possible D gene is TRBD1 (5 bases). Per the germline V gene, CDR1 is SGHDT and CDR2 is YYEEEE. This CDR3 is 12 amino acids long. V was shortened by 5 bases and J by 7 bases, with 12 bases between the two germline ends. The CDR3 nucleotides read TGTGCCAGCAGTTTCGGGGCGCGTGAAGCTTTCTTT. Encoded protein: CASSFGAREAFF. Combining the CDR3 with reference TRBV5-6 and TRBJ1-1 gives the whole variable domain DAGVTQSPTHLIKTRGQQVTLRCSPKSGHDTVSWYQQALGQGPQFIFQYYEEEERQRGNFPDRFSGHQFPNYSSELNVNALLLGDSALYLCASSFGAREAFFGQGTRLTVV.